Shown below are 15 T cell receptor beta chains from a single sample sequenced in a study of blood T cell repertoires in COVID-19. This table comes from immunoSEQ multiplex PCR, and its TCRdb copy is limited to in-frame clones, with some not included. Of 73,000 or so clones in the sample, 70% to 90% were seen once. Sequences were obtained from peripheral blood. The receptor set was obtained from a young man with acute or convalescent COVID-19.

This chain connects TRBV5-8 to TRBJ1-1; 9 nucleotides align to TRBD1. The germline gives CDR1 SGHTS, CDR2 YDEGEE. Unmatched junction bases numbered 9, after V lost 5 bases and J lost 1 base. The CDR3 is 16 residues long. The CDR3 DNA follows: TGTGCCAGCAGTTCGGGACAGGGCTGGGGGAACACTGAAGCTTTCTTT. This codes for CASSSGQGWGNTEAFF.

The chain uses TRBV18 and TRBJ1-2; 9 bases align to TRBD1. Trimming cost V 5 bases and J 5 bases; bases outside gene matches: 12. CDR3 length: 16 amino acids. Looked up from germline, CDR1 is KGHSH and CDR2 is LQKENI. The CDR3 reads CASSYSSGQGWYGYTF. The DNA for the CDR3 is TGTGCCAGCTCATATTCATCGGGACAGGGTTGGTATGGCTACACCTTC. Based on the CDR3 plus reference TRBV18 and TRBJ1-2, the full variable domain is NAGVMQNPRHLVRRRGQEARLRCSPMKGHSHVYWYRQLPEEGLKFMVYLQKENIIDESGMPKERFSAEFPKEGPSILRIQQVVRGDSAAYFCASSYSSGQGWYGYTFGSGTRLTVV.

This clone was observed once. J is TRBJ1-1 and V is TRBV19, with a weak D call TRBD1 (5 bases). Germline-derived CDR1 and CDR2 are LNHDA and SQIVND (reference sequence). Trimming took off 6 bases at V and 7 bases at J, with 15 bases between the two ends. The CDR3 runs to 13 residues. The CDR3 DNA is TGTGCCAGTAGGACCTCGGGGGTGGTTGAAGCTTTCTTT. As protein: CASRTSGVVEAFF.

The chain employs TRBV20-1 and TRBJ2-3; D might be TRBD1 (5 bases). Germline V gene data show CDR1 as DFQATT and CDR2 as SNEGSKA (reference sequence). The V and J ends lost 3 bases and 1 base respectively, with 11 bases between them. This CDR3 comprises 14 residues. The CDR3 DNA reads TGCAGTGCTAGTCCCAGGGCTGGCACAGATACGCAGTATTTT. This gives the protein CSASPRAGTDTQYF.

This clone was recorded only once. The chain uses TRBV3-1 (or the pseudogene TRBV3-2) and TRBJ2-2, with 8 nucleotides matching TRBD2. Germline V gene sequence: CDR1 LGHDT, CDR2 YNNKEL (reference sequence). CDR3 length: 16 residues. V lost 4 bases and J lost 4; bases outside the gene matches: 8. The CDR3 DNA reads TGTGCCAGCAGCCCTAAAGCGGGAGTGGGCACCGGGGAGCTGTTTTTT. It specifies CASSPKAGVGTGELFF.

This clone was observed a single time. V and J are TRBV5-1 and TRBJ2-2, with 10 bases that match TRBD2. J was trimmed by 6 bases and V by 4 bases; bases with no gene match: 6. Germline CDR1 reads SGHRS; CDR2 reads YFSETQ. This CDR3 spans 15 amino acids. The CDR3 DNA is TGCGCCAGCAGCCACCTAGCGGGAGCGGCCGGGGAGCTGTTTTTT. As protein: CASSHLAGAAGELFF.

The J gene is TRBJ2-5, the V gene TRBV19; 7 bases line up with TRBD2. CDR3 length: 14 amino acids. CDR1 and CDR2 from the germline V gene are LNHDA and SQIVND (reference sequence). V was pared by 10 bases and J by 5 bases, with 13 bases of the junction left unmatched. The CDR3 spells CATHGGGRAETQYF. CDR3 coding DNA: TGTGCCACCCACGGGGGAGGGCGAGCGGAGACCCAGTACTTC.

The chain recombines TRBV7-3 with TRBJ2-3; 9 bases are shared with TRBD2. V was clipped by 2 bases and J by 6 bases; unmatched bases: 9. The germline gives CDR1 SGHTA, CDR2 FQGTGA. The CDR3 sequence is 16 residues long. CDR3: CASSLEAGGSRDTQYF. The CDR3 DNA sequence: TGTGCCAGCAGCTTAGAGGCGGGAGGGTCGAGGGATACGCAGTATTTT.

This clone was recorded a few times. The CDR3 DNA follows: TGTGCCAGCAGCCTGGCGGGAGACCTCCCCAACGAGCAGTACTTC. Translation: CASSLAGDLPNEQYF. V gene TRBV5-6 combines with J gene TRBJ2-7; TRBD2 aligns across 7 bases. This CDR3 is 15 amino acids long. Germline trimming cut 4 bases from V and 5 bases from J; bases unmatched to any gene: 12. Germline CDR1 SGHDT, CDR2 YYEEEE.

CDR3 loop: CASSLNTGANTEAFF. DNA of the CDR3: TGTGCCAGCAGCTTAAACACAGGCGCGAACACTGAAGCTTTCTTT. J is TRBJ1-1 and V is TRBV11-2; a weak D match, TRBD1 (5 bases). The V end lost 2 bases, the J end lost 1 base, and 11 bases lay between the germline ends. Germline V gene data show CDR1 as SGHAT and CDR2 as FQNNGV. This CDR3 has 15 amino acids.

This chain links TRBV7-2 with TRBJ2-7, with TRBD2 identical over 8 bases. V lost 0 bases and J lost 4; bases outside the gene matches: 5. There are 15 residues in the CDR3. The germline CDR1 and CDR2 sequences are SGHTA and FQGNSA. CDR3 sequence (DNA): TGTGCCAGCAGCTTAGCGGGGTCGGGAGGGTACGAGCAGTACTTC. Protein: CASSLAGSGGYEQYF. Full variable domain (missing parts from reference TRBV7-2 and TRBJ2-7): GAGVSQSPSNKVTEKGKDVELRCDPISGHTALYWYRQSLGQGLEFLIYFQGNSAPDKSGLPSDRFSAERTGGSVSTLTIQRTQQEDSAVYLCASSLAGSGGYEQYFGPGTRLTVT.

The V gene is TRBV7-2, the J gene TRBJ1-1, with D maybe TRBD1 (6 bases). The V gene's germline CDR1 is SGHTA and CDR2 FQGNSA. This CDR3 comprises 18 residues. V lost 5 bases, J lost 1 base, and 23 bases lay in between. DNA of the CDR3: TGTGCCAGCAGCCCCTGGGGGGGGCGATTACAGTGGAACACTGAAGCTTTCTTT. This translates into CASSPWGGRLQWNTEAFF.

The chain uses TRBV6-5 and TRBJ1-5, with D possibly TRBD1 on 6 matching bases. Trimming pared 0 bases from V and 7 bases from J, leaving 10 bases between. The CDR3 totals 14 residues. CDR1 and CDR2 (germline): MNHEY, SVGAGI. The CDR3: CASSYSKGGQPQHF. CDR3 DNA: TGTGCCAGCAGTTACTCGAAGGGGGGGCAGCCCCAGCATTTT.

The rearrangement uses TRBV30 and TRBJ2-2; 7 bases are a match to TRBD1. Trimming cost V 2 bases and J 4 bases; bases outside gene matches: 7. Germline V lookup: CDR1 GTSNPN, CDR2 SVGIG (reference sequence). The CDR3 covers 15 residues. The CDR3 bases are TGTGCCTGGAGTCCGGGACAGACTTTCACCGGGGAGCTGTTTTTT. Translation gives CAWSPGQTFTGELFF.

This clone was seen only once. V is TRBV28 and J is TRBJ2-2; 8 bases are a match to TRBD1. Germline-derived CDR1 and CDR2 are MDHEN and SYDVKM. The CDR3 contains 16 residues. The junction had 13 bases not matched to a gene; V was cut back by 7 bases and J by 6 bases. The chain's CDR3 is CASTSTDRVLSGELFF. In nucleotides, the CDR3 is TGTGCCAGCACCAGCACGGACAGGGTTTTATCCGGGGAGCTGTTTTTT. The entire variable domain, with the rest obtained from reference TRBV28 and TRBJ2-2, is as follows: DVKVTQSSRYLVKRTGEKVFLECVQDMDHENMFWYRQDPGLGLRLIYFSYDVKMKEKGDIPEGYSVSREKKERFSLILESASTNQTSMYLCASTSTDRVLSGELFFGEGSRLTVL.